A single sample gave rise to the 28 T cell receptor beta chains below, sequenced in a study of neurological immune-mediated disorders. TCRdb reprocessed the 5' RACE reads with MiXCR, giving one entry per CDR3 protein. The data hold tens of thousands of distinct CDR3 sequences, with around an eighth observed a single time. Sequenced sample: PBMCs. The receptors come from a woman aged 50 to 65 in good health.

This clonotype came up many times. This rearrangement joins TRBV6-6 to TRBJ1-6, with 7 bases identical to TRBD1. This CDR3 comprises 14 residues. Germline V gene data show CDR1 as MNHNY and CDR2 as SVGAGI (reference sequence). V trimming: 5 bases; J trimming: 7 bases; junction bases outside the gene matches: 5. This CDR3 is CASSPWDSNSPLHF. CDR3 bases: TGTGCCAGCAGTCCCTGGGACAGCAATTCACCCCTCCACTTT.

This clonotype was detected many times. The chain couples TRBV20-1 to TRBJ2-3; D might be TRBD2 (5 bases). The CDR3 consists of 14 residues. Germline values: CDR1 DFQATT, CDR2 SNEGSKA (reference sequence). V was shortened by 1 base and J by 5 bases, with 13 bases between the two germline ends. The CDR3 bases are TGCAGTGCTAGAGCCAGAGGCCGGGGAGATACGCAGTATTTT. Its protein is CSARARGRGDTQYF.

This clonotype has more than one count but fewer than ten. The V and J genes are TRBV3-1 and TRBJ1-1, with TRBD1 matching 9 bases. The V and J ends lost 3 bases and 3 bases, in that order; junction bases with no gene match: 11. In germline, CDR1 is LGHDT, CDR2 YNNKEL (reference sequence). The CDR3 is 17 amino acids. The CDR3 nucleotides read TGTGCCAGCAGCCAGGGGACAGGGTGGTTTAGTTACACTGAAGCTTTCTTT. Amino acids: CASSQGTGWFSYTEAFF. Full variable domain (rest looked up from reference TRBV3-1 and TRBJ1-1): DTAVSQTPKYLVTQMGNDKSIKCEQNLGHDTMYWYKQDSKKFLKIMFSYNNKELIINETVPNRFSPKSPDKAHLNLHINSLELGDSAVYFCASSQGTGWFSYTEAFFGQGTRLTVV.

This clonotype has at least ten counts. The CDR3 loop reads CSARLAGVTDTQYF. The CDR3 nucleotides read TGCAGTGCCCGACTAGCGGGGGTGACAGATACGCAGTATTTT. The J gene is TRBJ2-3, the V gene TRBV20-1; TRBD2 aligns across 12 bases. This CDR3 is 14 amino acids long. The junction had 4 bases not matched to a gene; V was cut back by 6 bases and J by 3 bases. CDR1 is DFQATT and CDR2 is SNEGSKA in the germline V gene (reference sequence).

This chain links TRBV18 with TRBJ1-6, with 7 bases fitting TRBD1. Trimming cost V 5 bases and J 7 bases; bases outside gene matches: 2. The CDR3 runs 13 residues. From germline, CDR1 is KGHSH and CDR2 LQKENI. CDR3 DNA sequence: TGTGCCAGCTCAAAGGGACAGAATTCACCCCTCCACTTT. This encodes CASSKGQNSPLHF.

This clonotype was recorded many times. The chain combines TRBV5-1 with TRBJ1-1; possible D gene TRBD1, 6 bases. Per germline, CDR1 SGHRS and CDR2 YFSETQ. Trimming took off 7 bases at V and 3 bases at J, with 16 bases between the two ends. This CDR3 contains 14 residues. The chain's CDR3 is CASGGGQMYTEAFF. DNA for the CDR3: TGCGCCAGCGGCGGAGGACAGATGTACACTGAAGCTTTCTTT.

The chain carries TRBV5-4 and TRBJ2-5; TRBD2 matches 8 bases. The V segment lost 5 bases and the J segment 4 bases; nucleotides outside the gene matches: 10. The CDR3 runs to 15 residues. From germline, CDR1 is SGHNT and CDR2 YYREEE (reference sequence). CDR3 nucleotides: TGTGCCAGCAGTTACCTCGGGGGGGCCTCAGAGACCCAGTACTTC. The encoded protein is CASSYLGGASETQYF.

Many counts were recorded for this clonotype. V is TRBV20-1 and J is TRBJ1-5, with D maybe TRBD1 (5 bases). The CDR3 length is 18 residues. Trimming removed 0 bases at V and 4 bases at J, with 22 bases between. CDR1 is DFQATT, CDR2 SNEGSKA, per germline (reference sequence). The CDR3 sequence: CSARDLGDLAGRNQPQHF. The CDR3 coding sequence is TGCAGTGCTAGAGATCTGGGCGATCTGGCAGGGAGAAATCAGCCCCAGCATTTT.

This sequence joins TRBV12-3 or TRBV12-4 and TRBJ2-1, with no clear D. V gave up 3 bases and J gave up 7 bases, with 13 bases separating them. The CDR3 has 14 residues. The CDR3 spells CASSFSGGINEQFF. In nucleotides, the CDR3 is TGTGCCAGCAGTTTTTCCGGTGGGATAAATGAGCAGTTCTTC.

This clonotype appeared many times. The CDR3 is CASSPLSGFRRYEQYF. CDR3 in DNA: TGTGCCAGCAGCCCCCTGTCGGGATTCCGGCGATACGAGCAGTACTTC. The chain combines TRBV27 with TRBJ2-7, with D possibly TRBD2 on 5 matching bases. There are 16 residues in the CDR3. Trimming left V 6 bases short and J 4 bases short, with 22 bases between. The germline V gene encodes CDR1 MNHEY and CDR2 SMNVEV (reference sequence).

This clonotype has a count of ten or more. This chain uses TRBV10-3 with TRBJ1-2; 7 nucleotides line up with TRBD1. V lost 6 bases and J lost 4; bases outside the gene matches: 5. This CDR3 has 13 residues. Germline loops: CDR1 ENHRY, CDR2 SYGVKD. The CDR3 nucleotides read TGTGCCATCAGCCCCAGGGGGGGCTATGGCTACACCTTC. Its protein product is CAISPRGGYGYTF.

Many counts were recorded for this clonotype. The rearrangement joins TRBV7-3 to TRBJ2-6, with D hard to call. Germline assignment: CDR1 SGHTA and CDR2 FQGTGA. V gave up 6 bases and J gave up 2 bases, with 11 bases separating them. This CDR3 region has 15 residues. The chain's CDR3 is CASRTSGAGANVLTF. CDR3 sequence (DNA): TGTGCCAGCAGAACCTCGGGCGCTGGGGCCAACGTCCTGACTTTC.

This clonotype was found many times. The rearrangement joins TRBV20-1 to TRBJ2-4, with TRBD1 identical over 7 bases. The ends lost 3 bases at V and 0 bases at J; junction bases unmatched: 20. This CDR3 is built from 20 residues. Germline loops: CDR1 DFQATT, CDR2 SNEGSKA (reference sequence). This CDR3 reads CSASSTKDRVLDLAKNIQYF. CDR3 bases: TGCAGTGCTAGCAGTACAAAAGACAGGGTTCTCGATCTAGCCAAAAACATTCAGTACTTC.

Many counts were recorded for this clonotype. The V call is TRBV9, the J call TRBJ1-5; D perhaps matches TRBD1 (6 bases). The CDR3 has 14 amino acids. The germline CDR1 and CDR2 sequences are SGDLS and YYNGEE. Deletions cut 0 bases from V and 7 bases from J, with 11 bases between. CDR3: CASSVGGGGQPQHF. In nucleotides, the CDR3 is TGTGCCAGCAGCGTAGGTGGAGGGGGACAGCCCCAGCATTTT. The variable domain in full, completed from reference TRBV9 and TRBJ1-5, reads DSGVTQTPKHLITATGQRVTLRCSPRSGDLSVYWYQQSLDQGLQFLIQYYNGEERAKGNILERFSAQQFPDLHSELNLSSLELGDSALYFCASSVGGGGQPQHFGDGTRLSIL.

This clonotype showed up many times. V and J are TRBV24-1 and TRBJ2-3; D ambiguous. The V gene's germline CDR1 is KGHDR and CDR2 SFDVKD. CDR3 length: 15 residues. Trimming took off 11 bases at V and 0 bases at J, with 17 bases between the two ends. CDR3 bases: TGTGCCATCCAAAGTAGGCTGAAGAGCACAGATACGCAGTATTTT. Amino acids: CAIQSRLKSTDTQYF.

The chain uses TRBV20-1 and TRBJ2-3; D tentatively reads TRBD1 or TRBD2 (5 bases each). V lost 3 bases and J 5 bases, leaving 12 bases between the germline ends. Germline values: CDR1 DFQATT, CDR2 SNEGSKA (reference sequence). This CDR3 has 13 residues. The DNA for the CDR3 is TGCAGTGCTAGCCGGGGACGGGGAGATACGCAGTATTTT. Encoded protein: CSASRGRGDTQYF.

This clonotype has a count of ten or more. The J gene is TRBJ2-2, the V gene TRBV3-1; D not certain. The CDR3 covers 15 residues. CDR1 is LGHDT, CDR2 YNNKEL, per germline (reference sequence). Trimming stripped 1 base from V and 3 bases from J, with 9 bases between. CDR3 nucleotides: TGTGCCAGCAGCCAAGTAAGGTCCCACACCGGGGAGCTGTTTTTT. Protein product: CASSQVRSHTGELFF.

This clonotype has a single count. The CDR3 DNA reads TGTGCCAGCAGCGGGCCCGGCTCTGGAAACACCATATATTTT. Encoded protein: CASSGPGSGNTIYF. V usage is TRBV6-6 and J usage is TRBJ1-3; no clear D. Germline CDR1 reads MNHNY; CDR2 reads SVGAGI (reference sequence). The CDR3 covers 14 residues. The V end lost 6 bases, the J end lost 0 bases, and 9 bases lay between the germline ends.

This clonotype was observed many times. The chain is built from TRBV5-1 and TRBJ2-7; D ambiguous. Germline CDR1 is SGHRS and CDR2 is YFSETQ. V dropped 5 bases and J dropped 8 bases, with 23 bases sitting between them. The CDR3 is 15 residues long. CDR3 sequence: CASSPLARSGVQQYF. The CDR3 bases are TGCGCCAGCAGTCCTCTTGCGAGGTCCGGTGTCCAGCAGTACTTC.

V gene TRBV5-1 combines with J gene TRBJ2-1; TRBD2 is a possible D gene (6 bases). This CDR3 has 15 residues. The germline V gene encodes CDR1 SGHRS and CDR2 YFSETQ. The V and J ends lost 0 bases and 9 bases respectively, with 16 bases between them. In nucleotides, the CDR3 is TGCGCCAGCAGCTTGGCGGGGGACTCCCCTTCTGAGCAGTTCTTC. Protein: CASSLAGDSPSEQFF.

CDR3 bases: TGCAGCGTTGGGCCTAGCTATACCTACGAGCAGTACTTC. This gives the protein CSVGPSYTYEQYF. The chain couples TRBV29-1 to TRBJ2-7; D perhaps matches TRBD2 (5 bases). Trimming removed 4 bases at V and 2 bases at J, with 12 bases between. The length of the CDR3 is 13 residues. Germline V gene lookup returns CDR1 SQVTM and CDR2 ANQGSEA.

The chain couples TRBV12-3 or TRBV12-4 to TRBJ1-6, with TRBD1 matching 10 bases. The length of the CDR3 is 15 residues. Trimming at V came to 7 bases and at J to 10 bases, leaving 10 bases not matched to a gene. CDR3 bases: TGTGCCAGCACCATGGGACAGGGGCCGAACTCACCCCTCCACTTT. It encodes CASTMGQGPNSPLHF.

This clonotype has a count of ten or more. V is TRBV7-3 and J is TRBJ2-1; D gene uncertain. The CDR3 covers 12 residues. Germline CDR1 is SGHTA and CDR2 is FQGTGA. The ends were cut back, 2 bases at V and 5 bases at J, with 4 bases in the middle. The CDR3: CASSLSNNEQFF. CDR3 in DNA: TGTGCCAGCAGCTTATCCAACAATGAGCAGTTCTTC.

J is TRBJ1-2 and V is TRBV14, with D possibly TRBD1 on 5 matching bases. The V gene lost 3 bases and the J gene lost 3 bases, with 14 bases spanning the gap. CDR3 length: 15 amino acids. CDR1 and CDR2 (germline): SGHDN, FVKESK. The CDR3 is CASSHLRGGDYGYTF. In nucleotides, the CDR3 is TGTGCCAGCAGCCACCTAAGGGGAGGTGACTATGGCTACACCTTC.

This clonotype was counted at least ten times. The gene calls are TRBV5-1 and TRBJ2-1; 7 nucleotides match TRBD2. Trimming at V came to 4 bases and at J to 9 bases, leaving 10 bases not matched to a gene. CDR3 length: 14 residues. The germline V gene encodes CDR1 SGHRS and CDR2 YFSETQ. The CDR3 loop reads CASSDSTSASEQFF. In DNA form, the CDR3 reads TGCGCCAGCAGCGACTCAACTAGCGCTAGTGAGCAGTTCTTC.

With respect to this clonotype: Being one base from a much bigger clone, this may be a read error. The chain has TRBV20-1 and TRBJ1-2; a weak D match, TRBD1 (5 bases). The V gene lost 6 bases and the J gene lost 7 bases, with 21 bases spanning the gap. CDR1 is DFQATT and CDR2 is SNEGSKA in the germline V gene (reference sequence). This CDR3 comprises 14 residues. This chain's CDR3 is CSARRQVGGTGYTF. In nucleotides, the CDR3 is TGCAGTGCACGGAGGCAGGTCGGGGGTACTGGCTACACCTTC.

This clonotype was detected ten times or more. The chain joins TRBV9 to TRBJ2-5; TRBD1 agrees at 9 bases. The CDR3 has 16 amino acids. Germline loops: CDR1 SGDLS, CDR2 YYNGEE. V dropped 0 bases and J dropped 4; count of bases not matched to a gene: 7. Here the CDR3 DNA reads TGTGCCAGCAGCGTAGGGGGGACAGGGACAGCAGAGACCCAGTACTTC. Amino acid sequence: CASSVGGTGTAETQYF. Together with reference TRBV9 and TRBJ2-5, the CDR3 gives the full variable domain: DSGVTQTPKHLITATGQRVTLRCSPRSGDLSVYWYQQSLDQGLQFLIQYYNGEERAKGNILERFSAQQFPDLHSELNLSSLELGDSALYFCASSVGGTGTAETQYFGPGTRLLVL.

At least ten counts were recorded for this clonotype. The chain's CDR3 is CASKFRRSRSYEQYF. CDR3 nucleotides: TGTGCCAGCAAGTTTAGGAGGAGTCGGTCCTACGAGCAGTACTTC. J is TRBJ2-7 and V is TRBV12-3 or TRBV12-4, with D tentatively TRBD2 (5 bases). This CDR3 is built from 15 residues. Trimming removed 7 bases at V and 1 base at J, with 17 bases between.